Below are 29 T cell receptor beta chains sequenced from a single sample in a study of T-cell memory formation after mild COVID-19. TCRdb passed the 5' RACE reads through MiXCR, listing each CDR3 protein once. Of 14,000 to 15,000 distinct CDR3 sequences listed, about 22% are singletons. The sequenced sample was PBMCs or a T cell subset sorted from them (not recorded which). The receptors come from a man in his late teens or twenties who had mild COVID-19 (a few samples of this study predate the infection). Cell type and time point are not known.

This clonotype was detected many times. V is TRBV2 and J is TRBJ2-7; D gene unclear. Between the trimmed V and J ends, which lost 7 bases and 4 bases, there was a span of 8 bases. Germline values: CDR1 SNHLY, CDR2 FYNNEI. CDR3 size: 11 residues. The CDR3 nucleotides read TGTGCCAGCACTTTGGCTTACGAGCAGTACTTC. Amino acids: CASTLAYEQYF.

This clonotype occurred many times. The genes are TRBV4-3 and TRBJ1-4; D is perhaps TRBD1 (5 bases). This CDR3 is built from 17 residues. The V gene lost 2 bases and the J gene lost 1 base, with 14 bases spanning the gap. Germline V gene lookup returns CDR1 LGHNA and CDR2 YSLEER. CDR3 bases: TGCGCCAGCAGCCAATGGGGGGACCGGGGAACTAATGAAAAACTGTTTTTT. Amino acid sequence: CASSQWGDRGTNEKLFF.

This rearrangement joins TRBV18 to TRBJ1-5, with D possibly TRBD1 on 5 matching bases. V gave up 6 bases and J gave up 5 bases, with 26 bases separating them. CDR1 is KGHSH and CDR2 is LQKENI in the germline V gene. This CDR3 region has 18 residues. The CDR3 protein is CASSPGLRGRRGDQPQHF. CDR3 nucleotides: TGTGCCAGCTCTCCAGGGCTACGAGGGAGACGAGGGGATCAGCCCCAGCATTTT.

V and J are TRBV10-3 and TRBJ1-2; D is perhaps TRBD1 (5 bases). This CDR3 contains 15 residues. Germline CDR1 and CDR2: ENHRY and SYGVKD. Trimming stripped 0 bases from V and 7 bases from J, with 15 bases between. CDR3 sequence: CAISESLWQGGGYTF. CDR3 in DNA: TGTGCCATCAGTGAGTCATTGTGGCAGGGCGGTGGCTACACCTTC.

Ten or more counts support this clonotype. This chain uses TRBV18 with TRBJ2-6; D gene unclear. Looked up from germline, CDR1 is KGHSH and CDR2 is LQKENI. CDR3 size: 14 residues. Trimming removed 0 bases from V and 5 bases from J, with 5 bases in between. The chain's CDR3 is CASSPPPRANVLTF. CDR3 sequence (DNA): TGTGCCAGCTCACCACCGCCCCGGGCCAACGTCCTGACTTTC. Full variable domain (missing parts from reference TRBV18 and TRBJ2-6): NAGVMQNPRHLVRRRGQEARLRCSPMKGHSHVYWYRQLPEEGLKFMVYLQKENIIDESGMPKERFSAEFPKEGPSILRIQQVVRGDSAAYFCASSPPPRANVLTFGAGSRLTVL.

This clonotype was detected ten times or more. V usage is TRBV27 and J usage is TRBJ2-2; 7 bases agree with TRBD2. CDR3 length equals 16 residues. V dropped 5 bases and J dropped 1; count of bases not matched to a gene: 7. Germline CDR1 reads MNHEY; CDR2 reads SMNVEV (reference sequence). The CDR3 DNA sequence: TGTGCCAGCAGTCCGCCGGGGGGATGGAACACCGGGGAGCTGTTTTTT. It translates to CASSPPGGWNTGELFF.

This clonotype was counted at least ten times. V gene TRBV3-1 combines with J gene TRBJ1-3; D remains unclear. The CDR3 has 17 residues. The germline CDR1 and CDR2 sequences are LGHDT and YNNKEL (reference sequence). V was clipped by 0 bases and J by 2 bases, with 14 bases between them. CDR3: CASSQDRWGVAGNTIYF. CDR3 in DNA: TGTGCCAGCAGCCAAGATCGTTGGGGTGTCGCTGGAAACACCATATATTTT.

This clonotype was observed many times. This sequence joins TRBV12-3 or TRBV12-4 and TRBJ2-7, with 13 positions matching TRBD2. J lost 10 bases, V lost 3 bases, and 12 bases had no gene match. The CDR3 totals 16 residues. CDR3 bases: TGTGCCAGCAGTTTTGGTCCTCTAGGACTAGCGGGGGAACAGTACTTC. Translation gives CASSFGPLGLAGEQYF.

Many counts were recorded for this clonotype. CDR3 bases: TGTGCCAGCAGCCCCTTCCCAGGGGTATCCTACGAGCAGTACTTC. Translation gives CASSPFPGVSYEQYF. The V call is TRBV7-2, the J call TRBJ2-7, with D possibly matching TRBD1 (6 bases). The germline V and J ends were trimmed by 5 bases and 1 base, with 15 bases remaining between them. This CDR3 region has 15 residues. Germline loops: CDR1 SGHTA, CDR2 FQGNSA.

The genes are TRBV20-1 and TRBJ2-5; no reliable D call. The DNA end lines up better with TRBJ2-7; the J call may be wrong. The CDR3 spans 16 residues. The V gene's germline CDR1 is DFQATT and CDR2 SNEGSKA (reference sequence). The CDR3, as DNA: TGCAGTGCTAGAGAGCGCACGAAAGCGATCTCCTACGAGCAGTACTTC. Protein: CSARERTKAISYEQYF.

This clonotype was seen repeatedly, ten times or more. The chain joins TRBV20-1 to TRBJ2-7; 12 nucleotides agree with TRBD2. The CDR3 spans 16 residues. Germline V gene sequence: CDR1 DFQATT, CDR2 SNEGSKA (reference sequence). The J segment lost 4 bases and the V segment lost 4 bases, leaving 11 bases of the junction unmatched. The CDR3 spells CSATTTLAGGPYEQYF. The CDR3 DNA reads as TGCAGTGCTACAACAACTCTAGCGGGGGGGCCTTACGAGCAGTACTTC.

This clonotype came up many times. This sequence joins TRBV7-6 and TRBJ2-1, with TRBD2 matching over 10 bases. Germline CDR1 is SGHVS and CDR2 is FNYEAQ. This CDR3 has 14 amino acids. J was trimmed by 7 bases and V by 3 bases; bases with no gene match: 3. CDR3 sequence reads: CASSLSGGANEQFF. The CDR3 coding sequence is TGTGCCAGCAGCTTGAGCGGGGGGGCGAATGAGCAGTTCTTC. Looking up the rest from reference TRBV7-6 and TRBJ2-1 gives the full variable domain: GAGVSQSPRYKVTKRGQDVALRCDPISGHVSLYWYRQALGQGPEFLTYFNYEAQQDKSGLPNDRFSAERPEGSISTLTIQRTEQRDSAMYRCASSLSGGANEQFFGPGTRLTVL.

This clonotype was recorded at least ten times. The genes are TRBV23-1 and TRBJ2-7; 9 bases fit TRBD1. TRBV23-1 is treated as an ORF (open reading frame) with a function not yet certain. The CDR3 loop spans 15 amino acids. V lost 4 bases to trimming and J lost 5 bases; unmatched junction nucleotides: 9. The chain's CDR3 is CASSRAGTGYHEQYF. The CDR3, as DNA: TGCGCCAGCAGTCGAGCCGGGACAGGGTATCACGAGCAGTACTTC.

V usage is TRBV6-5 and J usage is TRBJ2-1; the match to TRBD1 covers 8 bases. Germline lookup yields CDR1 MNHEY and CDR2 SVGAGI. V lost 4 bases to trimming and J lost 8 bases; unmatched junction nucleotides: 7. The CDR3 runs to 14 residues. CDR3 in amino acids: CASSSGGSGDEQFF. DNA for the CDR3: TGTGCCAGCAGTTCAGGGGGCTCTGGAGATGAGCAGTTCTTC.

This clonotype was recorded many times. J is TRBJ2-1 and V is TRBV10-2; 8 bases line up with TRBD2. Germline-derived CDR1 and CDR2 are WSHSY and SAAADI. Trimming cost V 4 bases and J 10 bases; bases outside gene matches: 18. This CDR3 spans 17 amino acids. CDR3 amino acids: CASSGPSAGEELWEQFF. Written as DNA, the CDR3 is TGCGCCAGCAGTGGGCCCTCAGCGGGGGAGGAACTATGGGAGCAGTTCTTC.

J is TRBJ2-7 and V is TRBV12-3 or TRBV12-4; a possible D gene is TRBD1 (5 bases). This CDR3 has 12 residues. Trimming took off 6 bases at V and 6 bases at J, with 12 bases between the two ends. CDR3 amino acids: CASRRGPGEQYF. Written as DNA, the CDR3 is TGTGCCAGCAGAAGGGGTCCGGGCGAGCAGTACTTC.

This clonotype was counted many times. CDR3 nucleotide sequence: TGTGCCAGCAGCTTAAGATGGCAAGGATTGTGGCCCCTCCACTTT. It encodes CASSLRWQGLWPLHF. J is TRBJ1-6 and V is TRBV7-2; no firm D call. Per germline, CDR1 SGHTA and CDR2 FQGNSA. Between the trimmed V and J ends, which lost 2 bases and 13 bases, there was a span of 18 bases. CDR3 size: 15 residues.

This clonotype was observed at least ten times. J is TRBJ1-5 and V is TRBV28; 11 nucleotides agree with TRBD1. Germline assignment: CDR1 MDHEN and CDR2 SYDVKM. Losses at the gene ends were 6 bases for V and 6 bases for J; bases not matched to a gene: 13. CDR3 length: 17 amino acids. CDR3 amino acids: CASRPGPGQGAGQPQHF. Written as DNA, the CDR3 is TGTGCCAGCAGACCCGGTCCCGGACAGGGGGCGGGTCAGCCCCAGCATTTT.

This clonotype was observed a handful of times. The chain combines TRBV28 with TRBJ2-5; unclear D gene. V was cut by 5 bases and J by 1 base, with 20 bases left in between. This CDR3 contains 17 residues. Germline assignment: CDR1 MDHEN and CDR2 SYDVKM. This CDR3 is CASSPPWVPVVQETQYF. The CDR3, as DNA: TGTGCCAGCAGTCCCCCGTGGGTCCCGGTCGTCCAAGAGACCCAGTACTTC. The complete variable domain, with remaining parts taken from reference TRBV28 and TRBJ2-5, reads DVKVTQSSRYLVKRTGEKVFLECVQDMDHENMFWYRQDPGLGLRLIYFSYDVKMKEKGDIPEGYSVSREKKERFSLILESASTNQTSMYLCASSPPWVPVVQETQYFGPGTRLLVL.

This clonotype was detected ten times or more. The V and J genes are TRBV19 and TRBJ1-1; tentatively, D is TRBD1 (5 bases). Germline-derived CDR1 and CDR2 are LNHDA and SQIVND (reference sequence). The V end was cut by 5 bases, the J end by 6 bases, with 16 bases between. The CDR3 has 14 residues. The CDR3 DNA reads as TGTGCCAGTAGTTTCGACGGGGCTGTGGCTGAAGCTTTCTTT. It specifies CASSFDGAVAEAFF.

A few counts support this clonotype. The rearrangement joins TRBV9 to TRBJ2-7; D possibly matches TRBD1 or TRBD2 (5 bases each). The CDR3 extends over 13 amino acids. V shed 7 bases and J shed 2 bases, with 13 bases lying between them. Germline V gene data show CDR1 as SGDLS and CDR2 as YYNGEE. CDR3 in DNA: TGTGCCAGCCGAGGGACGGACACCTACGAGCAGTACTTC. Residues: CASRGTDTYEQYF.

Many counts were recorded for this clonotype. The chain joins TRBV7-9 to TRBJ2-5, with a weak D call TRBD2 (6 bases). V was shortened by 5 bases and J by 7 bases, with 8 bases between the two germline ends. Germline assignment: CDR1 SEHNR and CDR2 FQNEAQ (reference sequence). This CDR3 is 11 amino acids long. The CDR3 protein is CASSEEGTQYF. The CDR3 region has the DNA TGTGCCAGCAGCGAGGAGGGGACCCAGTACTTC.

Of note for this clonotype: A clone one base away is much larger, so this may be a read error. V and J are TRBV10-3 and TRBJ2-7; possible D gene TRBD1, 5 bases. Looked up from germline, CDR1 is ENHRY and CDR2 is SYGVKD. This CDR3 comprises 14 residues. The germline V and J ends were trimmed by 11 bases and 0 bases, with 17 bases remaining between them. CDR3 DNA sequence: TGTGCCCCACAAGCAAGGGGTCGCTCCTACGAGCAGTACTTC. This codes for CAPQARGRSYEQYF.

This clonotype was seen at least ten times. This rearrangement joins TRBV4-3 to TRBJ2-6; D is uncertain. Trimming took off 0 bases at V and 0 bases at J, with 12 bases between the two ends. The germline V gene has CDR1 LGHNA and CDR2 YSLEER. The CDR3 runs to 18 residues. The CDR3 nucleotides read TGCGCCAGCAGCCAAGAAGGATACGCTCTCTCTGGGGCCAACGTCCTGACTTTC. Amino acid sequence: CASSQEGYALSGANVLTF.

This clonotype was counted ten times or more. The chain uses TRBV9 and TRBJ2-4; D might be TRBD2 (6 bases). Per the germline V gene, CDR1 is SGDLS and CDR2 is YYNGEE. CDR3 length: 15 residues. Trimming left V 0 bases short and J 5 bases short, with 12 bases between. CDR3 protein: CASSVAGDPENIQYF. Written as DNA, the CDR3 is TGTGCCAGCAGCGTAGCGGGGGACCCAGAAAACATTCAGTACTTC.

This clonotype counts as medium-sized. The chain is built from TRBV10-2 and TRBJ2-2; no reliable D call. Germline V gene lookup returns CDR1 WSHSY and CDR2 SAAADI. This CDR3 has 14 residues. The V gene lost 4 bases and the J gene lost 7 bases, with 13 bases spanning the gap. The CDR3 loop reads CASSGALLVGELFF. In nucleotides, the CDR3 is TGCGCCAGCAGTGGGGCCCTACTCGTCGGGGAGCTGTTTTTT.

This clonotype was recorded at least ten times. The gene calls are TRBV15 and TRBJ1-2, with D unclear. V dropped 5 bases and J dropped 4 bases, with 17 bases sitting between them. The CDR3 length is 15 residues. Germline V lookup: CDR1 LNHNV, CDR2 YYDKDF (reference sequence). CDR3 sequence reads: CATSLGRGYSYGYTF. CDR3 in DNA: TGTGCCACCAGCTTAGGGAGAGGATATAGCTATGGCTACACCTTC.

CDR3 in amino acids: CASSSLAGAYEQYF. Here the CDR3 DNA reads TGTGCCAGCAGCTCTCTAGCGGGGGCCTACGAGCAGTACTTC. The chain employs TRBV7-8 and TRBJ2-7; the match to TRBD2 covers 10 bases. Germline-derived CDR1 and CDR2 are SGHVS and FQNEAQ. The CDR3 totals 14 residues. V trimming: 4 bases; J trimming: 2 bases; junction bases outside the gene matches: 2.

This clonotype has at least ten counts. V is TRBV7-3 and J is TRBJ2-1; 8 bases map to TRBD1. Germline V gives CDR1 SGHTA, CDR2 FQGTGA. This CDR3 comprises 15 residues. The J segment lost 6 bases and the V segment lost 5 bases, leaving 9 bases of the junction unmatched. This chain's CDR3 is CASSRQGTIGNEQFF. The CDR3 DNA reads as TGTGCCAGCAGCAGACAGGGGACAATAGGCAATGAGCAGTTCTTC.